Shown below are 15 T cell receptor beta chains from a single sample sequenced in a study of OX40 agonist ivuxolimab in advanced cancers. Clones were sequenced by immunoSEQ multiplex PCR, and TCRdb holds only the in-frame ones, with some missing. The data show tens of thousands of clones, roughly 94% seen once. This sample comprised CD4+ or CD8+ T cells sorted from blood, obtained in a trial of the OX40 agonist ivuxolimab. Receptors originate from an adult with an advanced solid tumor such as melanoma, head and neck, liver or kidney cancer.

The CDR3 loop reads CASSLTGGSEAFF. The CDR3 nucleotides read TGTGCCAGTAGTCTAACAGGGGGCTCTGAAGCTTTCTTT. The rearrangement links TRBV19 to TRBJ1-1, with 9 bases fitting TRBD1. The CDR3 spans 13 residues. V trimming: 5 bases; J trimming: 6 bases; junction bases outside the gene matches: 4. Germline loops: CDR1 LNHDA, CDR2 SQIVND (reference sequence).

This sequence joins TRBV5-5 and TRBJ2-7, with a tentative D call TRBD1 (6 bases). CDR1 and CDR2 (germline): SGHKS, YYEKEE (reference sequence). The CDR3 runs to 12 residues. Trimming left V 0 bases short and J 6 bases short, with 7 bases between. CDR3 bases: TGTGCCAGCAGCTTGGGGACAGCCGAGCAGTACTTC. Encoded protein: CASSLGTAEQYF. Looking up the rest from reference TRBV5-5 and TRBJ2-7 gives the full variable domain: DAGVTQSPTHLIKTRGQQVTLRCSPISGHKSVSWYQQVLGQGPQFIFQYYEKEERGRGNFPDRFSARQFPNYSSELNVNALLLGDSALYLCASSLGTAEQYFGPGTRLTVT.

V is TRBV28 and J is TRBJ1-2, with D tentatively TRBD1 (5 bases). CDR1 MDHEN and CDR2 SYDVKM come from the germline V gene. CDR3 size: 14 residues. Trimming pared 3 bases from V and 0 bases from J, leaving 8 bases between. CDR3: CASSFQGTNYGYTF. DNA of the CDR3: TGTGCCAGCAGTTTTCAGGGAACTAACTATGGCTACACCTTC.

The chain couples TRBV7-9 to TRBJ2-1; D is possibly TRBD1 or TRBD2 (5 bases each). The CDR3 totals 14 residues. CDR1 and CDR2 (germline): SEHNR, FQNEAQ (reference sequence). The ends were cut back, 4 bases at V and 6 bases at J, with 13 bases in the middle. CDR3 in DNA: TGTGCCAGCAGCTCTCCGGGGACGGGCAATGAGCAGTTCTTC. Translated, it gives CASSSPGTGNEQFF.

This clone appeared once. The J gene is TRBJ2-5, the V gene TRBV27; 9 nucleotides agree with TRBD2. J lost 1 base, V lost 3 bases, and 3 bases had no gene match. The CDR3 runs 15 residues. CDR1 MNHEY and CDR2 SMNVEV come from the germline V gene (reference sequence). The CDR3 loop is CASSLLGLAQETQYF. DNA for the CDR3: TGTGCCAGCAGTTTGTTGGGACTAGCCCAAGAGACCCAGTACTTC.

J is TRBJ2-7 and V is TRBV19, with 10 nucleotides matching TRBD1. J was trimmed by 1 base and V by 3 bases; bases with no gene match: 6. CDR3 size: 16 residues. Germline values: CDR1 LNHDA, CDR2 SQIVND (reference sequence). The CDR3 sequence is CASSMGQGIISYEQYF. CDR3 nucleotide sequence: TGTGCCAGTAGTATGGGACAGGGGATTATTTCCTACGAGCAGTACTTC. Using reference TRBV19 and TRBJ2-7 for the parts outside the CDR3, the full variable domain is DGGITQSPKYLFRKEGQNVTLSCEQNLNHDAMYWYRQDPGQGLRLIYYSQIVNDFQKGDIAEGYSVSREKKESFPLTVTSAQKNPTAFYLCASSMGQGIISYEQYFGPGTRLTVT.

The chain carries TRBV2 and TRBJ2-5, with 9 bases matching TRBD2. The V gene end was trimmed by 6 bases and the J gene end by 4 bases; junction bases not matched to a gene: 3. This CDR3 has 13 residues. Germline CDR1 and CDR2: SNHLY and FYNNEI. In DNA form, the CDR3 reads TGTGCCAGCAGACTAGCGGGCCCAGAGACCCAGTACTTC. Protein: CASRLAGPETQYF.

This clone was counted once. This chain uses TRBV7-8 with TRBJ1-2, with 11 nucleotides matching TRBD1. Losses at the gene ends were 4 bases for V and 6 bases for J; bases not matched to a gene: 13. CDR1 and CDR2 (germline): SGHVS, FQNEAQ. The CDR3 totals 17 residues. The CDR3 sequence: CASSSLDRGLRLDGYTF. The CDR3 DNA reads as TGTGCCAGCAGCTCTTTGGACAGGGGGCTCCGCCTCGATGGCTACACCTTC.

The table lists this clone with a few counts. This chain uses TRBV2 with TRBJ2-1; TRBD1 might be the D (6 bases). V was shortened by 8 bases and J by 9 bases, with 17 bases between the two germline ends. The CDR3 sequence is 13 residues long. Germline-derived CDR1 and CDR2 are SNHLY and FYNNEI. The CDR3 is CASGPSTGTEQFF. For the CDR3, the DNA is TGTGCCAGCGGGCCCTCTACAGGGACTGAGCAGTTCTTC.

The gene calls are TRBV7-9 and TRBJ1-3, with D uncertain. This CDR3 is 15 amino acids long. Germline CDR1 and CDR2: SEHNR and FQNEAQ (reference sequence). Trimming shortened V by 3 bases and J by 2 bases, and 11 bases separated the two germline ends. CDR3 sequence: CASSLSLAAGNTIYF. The CDR3 DNA sequence: TGTGCCAGCAGCTTGAGCTTGGCTGCTGGAAACACCATATATTTT.

The rearrangement joins TRBV11-2 to TRBJ1-1; 8 bases fit TRBD1. The V segment lost 0 bases and the J segment 2 bases; nucleotides outside the gene matches: 5. The CDR3 loop spans 16 amino acids. Germline-derived CDR1 and CDR2 are SGHAT and FQNNGV. This CDR3 reads CASSLEGQVTNTEAFF. Here the CDR3 DNA reads TGTGCCAGCAGCTTAGAGGGACAGGTTACAAACACTGAAGCTTTCTTT.

This chain uses TRBV18 with TRBJ2-5, with D possibly being TRBD2 (6 bases). The V gene's germline CDR1 is KGHSH and CDR2 LQKENI. The CDR3 runs to 15 residues. The V gene lost 3 bases and the J gene lost 3 bases, with 14 bases spanning the gap. The CDR3 DNA sequence: TGTGCCAGCTCACCTGACACGCGGGGTGAAGAGACCCAGTACTTC. Amino acids: CASSPDTRGEETQYF.

The CDR3 nucleotides read TGCGCCAGCAGCCCCACTAGCGGGAGGGCCGATGAGCAGTTCTTC. It codes for CASSPTSGRADEQFF. The gene calls are TRBV4-3 and TRBJ2-1; TRBD2 aligns across 13 bases. Germline CDR1 is LGHNA and CDR2 is YSLEER. Trimming took 4 bases from V and 8 from J; bases not matched to a gene: 5. The CDR3 contains 15 residues.

The chain has TRBV12-2 and TRBJ2-5. TRBV12-2 is shown as a pseudogene. This CDR3 region has 16 residues. The CDR3 sequence: CASRLAALRVEETQYF. The CDR3 bases are TGTGCAAGTCGCTTAGCCGCTCTAAGGGTGGAAGAGACCCAGTACTTC.

This chain uses TRBV27 with TRBJ2-1, with D perhaps TRBD2 (7 bases). The CDR3 runs 14 residues. Germline CDR1 and CDR2: MNHEY and SMNVEV (reference sequence). V was trimmed by 6 bases and J by 9 bases, leaving 18 bases between them. The CDR3 reads CASSPTGGGGEQFF. CDR3 coding DNA: TGTGCCAGCAGCCCTACCGGGGGAGGGGGTGAGCAGTTCTTC.